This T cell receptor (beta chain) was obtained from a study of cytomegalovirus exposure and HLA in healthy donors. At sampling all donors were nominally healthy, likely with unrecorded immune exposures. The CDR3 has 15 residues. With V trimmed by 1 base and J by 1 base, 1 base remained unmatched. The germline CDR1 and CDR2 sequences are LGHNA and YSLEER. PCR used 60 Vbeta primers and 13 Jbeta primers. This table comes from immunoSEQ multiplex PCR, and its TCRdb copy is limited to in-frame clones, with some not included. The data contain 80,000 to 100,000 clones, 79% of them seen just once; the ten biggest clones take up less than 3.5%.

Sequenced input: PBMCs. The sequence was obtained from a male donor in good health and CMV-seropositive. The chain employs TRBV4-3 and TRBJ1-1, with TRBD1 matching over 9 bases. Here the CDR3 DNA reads TGCGCCAGCAGCCAAGGGACAGGGGCGAACACTGAAGCTTTCTTT. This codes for CASSQGTGANTEAFF.